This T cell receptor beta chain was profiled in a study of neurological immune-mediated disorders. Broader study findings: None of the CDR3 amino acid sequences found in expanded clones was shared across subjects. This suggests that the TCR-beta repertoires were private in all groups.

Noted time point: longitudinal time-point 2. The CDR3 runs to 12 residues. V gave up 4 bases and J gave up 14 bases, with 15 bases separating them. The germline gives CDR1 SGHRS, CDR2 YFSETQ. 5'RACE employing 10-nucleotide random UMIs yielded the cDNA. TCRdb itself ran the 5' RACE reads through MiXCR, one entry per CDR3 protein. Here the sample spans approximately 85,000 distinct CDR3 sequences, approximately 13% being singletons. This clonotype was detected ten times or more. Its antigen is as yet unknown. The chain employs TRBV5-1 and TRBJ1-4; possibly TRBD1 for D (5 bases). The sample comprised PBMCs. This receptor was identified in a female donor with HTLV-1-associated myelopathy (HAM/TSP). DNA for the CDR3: TGCGCCAGCAGCCCGGGGGGAGGTGCGCTGTTTTTT. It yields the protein CASSPGGGALFF. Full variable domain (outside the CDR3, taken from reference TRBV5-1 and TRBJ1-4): KAGVTQTPRYLIKTRGQQVTLSCSPISGHRSVSWYQQTPGQGLQFLFEYFSETQRNKGNFPGRFSGRQFSNSRSEMNVSTLELGDSALYLCASSPGGGALFFGSGTQLSVL.